This T cell receptor beta chain is from a study of blood T cell repertoires in acute mononucleosis. As for the study in general: Acute samples, drawn within 2 weeks of symptoms, reflect primary response.

Germline V gene lookup returns CDR1 SGHRS and CDR2 YFSETQ. Trimming removed 0 bases from V and 7 bases from J; junction bases left unmatched: 4. CDR3 length: 13 amino acids. PCR with V and J primers amplified CDR3 and attached unique molecular identifiers. Only in-frame clones appear in the TCRdb table, and some are missing; sequencing was by immunoSEQ multiplex PCR. The sample contains 7,000 to 9,000 clones, approximately 26% of which appear only once. Time point denoted: acute infectious mononucleosis, at clinical presentation within 2 weeks of symptom onset (visit 1). This rearrangement joins TRBV5-1 to TRBJ2-7; 7 nucleotides line up with TRBD2. This TCR derives from a woman between 18 and 29 years old with infectious mononucleosis caused by EBV. This specimen was EBV YVL epitope tetramer+ CD8+ T cells sorted from PBMCs, taken during acute infectious mononucleosis. As to subset: CD8 T cells binding a tetramer with EBV BRLF1 109-117 peptide (YVL-BR). CDR3 sequence reads: CASSLAAREEQYF. The CDR3 DNA sequence: TGCGCCAGCAGCTTGGCGGCGCGGGAGGAGCAGTACTTC.